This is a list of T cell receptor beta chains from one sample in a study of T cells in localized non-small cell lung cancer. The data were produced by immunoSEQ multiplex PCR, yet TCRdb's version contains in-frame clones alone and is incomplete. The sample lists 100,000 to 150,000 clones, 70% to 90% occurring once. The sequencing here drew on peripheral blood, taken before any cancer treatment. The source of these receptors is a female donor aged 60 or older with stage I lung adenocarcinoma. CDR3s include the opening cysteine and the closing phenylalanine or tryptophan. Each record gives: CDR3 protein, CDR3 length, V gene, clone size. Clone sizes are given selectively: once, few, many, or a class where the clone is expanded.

CASSVGGTRLNEQFF	15	TRBV9	NA
CASSYLQGGQPQHF	14	TRBV6-5	NA
CASSLSGTANQPQHF	15	TRBV27	NA
CASSAGEGAKDTQYF	15	TRBV7-9	NA
CASSRGKETQYF	12	TRBV2	NA
CASSLREGHDTQYF	14	TRBV11-3	NA
CASHGGVGYTF	11	TRBV28	few
CASSIDLGRNTEAFF	15	TRBV19	NA
CASSRGPQETQYF	13	TRBV4-1	NA
CAITGAPGNTIYF	13	TRBV10-3	NA
CASSPLAGAYEQFF	14	TRBV6-6	NA
CAISERTSGPYEQYF	15	TRBV10-3	NA
CASSVGTSGSADTQYF	16	TRBV2	NA
CASSPSGWGRYNEQFF	16	TRBV7-6	NA
CASSLPGQMNTEAFF	15	TRBV5-1	NA
CASSTGTGYEQYF	13	TRBV19	NA
CASCRGRGNTEAFF	14	TRBV6-5	NA
CAWTRTGLIYGYTF	14	TRBV30	NA
CASSPDRVRGEQYF	14	TRBV19	NA
CASSLSGDGISYEQYF	16	TRBV7-2	NA
CASSMDRGRSEKLFF	15	TRBV7-9	NA
CASSVGKALTTEAFF	15	TRBV9	once
CASSLASTPTYEQYF	15	TRBV11-2	NA
CATRTSGSADTQYF	14	TRBV6-5	NA
CASSFSGGTEAFF	13	TRBV28	once
CSVKGGRSYNEQFF	14	TRBV29-1	NA
CASGTRTNEQFF	12	TRBV2	NA
CASSFQGSGYTF	12	TRBV7-8	NA
CASSFWGRGNYGYTF	15	TRBV28	NA
CASSEGYFTEAFF	13	TRBV6-1	NA
CASMVRDIEQYF	12	TRBV2	NA
CASSPAGSGYGYTF	14	TRBV11-1	few
CASSSTGTSGRVAQYF	16	TRBV5-4	once
CSVYSGTTGELFF	13	TRBV29-1	NA
CASSLDRRGDTQYF	14	TRBV11-3	NA
CASSLQREVGGIYEQYF	17	TRBV27	NA
CASSRDSGSHEQFF	14	TRBV19	NA
CASSISPDRDYGYTF	15	TRBV19	NA
CASSHDREQETQYF	14	TRBV4-1	once
CASSLQWAGGETQYF	15	TRBV4-1	NA
CASSGTSVPEQYF	13	TRBV2	NA
CASSTDGQGLAQTQYF	16	TRBV5-1	NA
CAWSVAVSTDTQYF	14	TRBV30	few
CSVEGRQGPTEAFF	14	TRBV29-1	NA
CASSLRAATGELFF	14	TRBV11-2	NA